This T cell receptor beta chain originates from a study of blood T cell repertoires in COVID-19. Study-level information: PBMCs, B-cell-depleted T cells, or T cells provided the cDNA or gDNA that made up the material.

The V gene's germline CDR1 is SGHTA and CDR2 FQGTGA. The CDR3 sequence is 15 residues long. V gave up 3 bases and J gave up 4 bases; unmatched junction bases: 3. Clones were read by immunoSEQ multiplex PCR, and TCRdb kept only the in-frame ones, dropping some. The sample carries 70,000 to 100,000 clones, around 89% recorded once. The specimen was peripheral blood. The chain has TRBV7-3 and TRBJ1-6, with 7 bases that match TRBD1. This clonotype was obtained from a woman over 75 with active COVID-19. This chain's CDR3 is CASSFDRAYNSPLHF. CDR3 nucleotides: TGTGCCAGCAGCTTCGACAGGGCTTATAATTCACCCCTCCACTTT.